The following is a T cell receptor beta chain sequence with its context. Its antigen is unknown. The sample is drawn from a study of chemoradiotherapy in HPV16-positive cancers. Generated by immunoSEQ multiplex PCR, the TCRdb table keeps only in-frame clones and is missing some. The sample records 30,000 to 35,000 clones, roughly nine tenths being singletons. Study outcomes and limitations: The functional HPV-specific definition rests on just two HPV16-positive patients. In HPV16-positive patients, HPV-responsive T-cell expansion tracked better recurrence-free survival.

CDR1 is MNHEY and CDR2 is SMNVEV in the germline V gene (reference sequence). The CDR3 contains 13 residues. V lost 6 bases and J lost 7, with 13 bases in between. V gene TRBV27 combines with J gene TRBJ2-4; maybe TRBD1 (6 bases). Source: blood, taken from a patient who underwent chemoradiotherapy. The sequence derives from a human donor with HPV-associated anogenital cancer. CDR3 sequence: CASRPQQGNIQYF. CDR3 bases: TGTGCCAGCAGACCACAACAGGGTAACATTCAGTACTTC.